This TCR beta chain was sequenced during a study of blood T cell repertoires in COVID-19. TCRdb keeps only in-frame clones here, not all; method: immunoSEQ multiplex PCR. The data contain about 300,000 clones, approximately 86% of them singletons. This CDR3 is built from 12 residues. V lost 2 bases to trimming and J lost 2 bases, with 4 bases between them. Germline V gene sequence: CDR1 SEHNR, CDR2 FQNEAQ (reference sequence). The V and J genes are TRBV7-9 and TRBJ2-7; D gene uncertain. The TCR was taken from a woman aged 18-29 years who had recovered from COVID-19. The sample comprised PBMCs or T cells enriched from blood (not recorded which). CDR3 DNA: TGTGCCAGCAGCTTAAGCGCCTACGAGCAGTACTTC. Amino acids: CASSLSAYEQYF.